A selection of T cell receptor beta chains follows, all from one sample in a study of cytomegalovirus exposure and HLA in healthy donors. Profiled with immunoSEQ multiplex PCR; TCRdb holds only in-frame clones, not every one. The sample has more than 85,000 clones, 84% seen once. Specimen: PBMCs. The receptors stem from a woman between 18 and 29 years old in good health and CMV-seronegative. The CDR3 runs from the conserved cysteine through the conserved F or W. A D gene is named only where the DNA matches it firmly. For some rows the clone size is stated as once, few or many, or as a class when expanded; others skip it.

d_gene	v_gene	abundance	j_gene	CDR3nt	CDR3aa
TRBD1	TRBV5-4	-	TRBJ1-1	TGTGCCAGCAGCAGATACCGGGACAGGGGGTTGAACACTGAAGCTTTCTTT	CASSRYRDRGLNTEAFF
TRBD1	TRBV6-1	-	TRBJ2-7	TGTGCCAGCAGTGAGGGGACAGGGGTTAAAGAGCAGTACTTC	CASSEGTGVKEQYF
TRBD2	TRBV7-9	few	TRBJ2-3	TGTGCCAGCAGCCTGCTCCCGGGACTAGCGGGGGCCACAGATACGCAGTATTTT	CASSLLPGLAGATDTQYF
TRBD1	TRBV27	few	TRBJ2-7	TGTGCCAGCAGACAGGGGATGAACGAGCAGTACTTC	CASRQGMNEQYF
TRBD1	TRBV19	-	TRBJ2-2	TGTGCCAGTAGTGGGACAGGGCACACCGGGGAGCTGTTTTTT	CASSGTGHTGELFF
-	TRBV28	-	TRBJ1-5	TGTGCCAGCAGTTTAACGGGCGTCGGAGGGAGCAATCAGCCCCAGCATTTT	CASSLTGVGGSNQPQHF
-	TRBV7-9	-	TRBJ2-7	TGTGCCAGCAGCTACCCACGGGACTTTCCTTACCCCTACGAGCAGTACTTC	CASSYPRDFPYPYEQYF
-	TRBV20-1	-	TRBJ2-7	TGCAGTGCTAGGTGGAGGGGCGAGCAGTACTTC	CSARWRGEQYF
TRBD1	TRBV11-3	once	TRBJ1-2	TGTGCCAGCAGCTTAGACGGGACAGGGTATGGCTACACCTTC	CASSLDGTGYGYTF
TRBD2	TRBV6-1	-	TRBJ2-1	TGTGCCAGCCGGCGGACTAGCGGGATCGGGGAGCAGTTCTTC	CASRRTSGIGEQFF
-	TRBV5-4	-	TRBJ2-3	TGTGCCAGCAGCTTGGCTCTTATGTCTAGCACAGATACGCAGTATTTT	CASSLALMSSTDTQYF
TRBD2	TRBV19	-	TRBJ2-3	TGTGCCGCCCGGACTAGCGGTAGCACAGATACGCAGTATTTT	CAARTSGSTDTQYF
TRBD2	TRBV7-2	-	TRBJ2-1	TGTGCCAGCAGCCCCCTCTTGGGACTAGCAGGGGGCTCCTACAATGAGCAGTTCTTC	CASSPLLGLAGGSYNEQFF
-	TRBV6-6	-	TRBJ1-6	TGTGCCAGCAGTTACTCGGAAAGCGGTTCACCCCTCCACTTT	CASSYSESGSPLHF
TRBD1	TRBV5-8	few	TRBJ1-5	TGTGCCAGCAGCTTGGGGACAGGGAGTCAGCCCCAGCATTTT	CASSLGTGSQPQHF
TRBD1	TRBV28	-	TRBJ1-5	TGTGCCAGCAGAGACAGGGGGTATAGCAATCAGCCCCAGCATTTT	CASRDRGYSNQPQHF
-	TRBV30	-	TRBJ1-2	TGTGCCTGGAGCGCTAGAAGAATTTCTGGGGGCTACACCTTC	CAWSARRISGGYTF
-	TRBV27	-	TRBJ2-7	TGTGCCAGCAGTTTGGACAACAGGGGACTCGGCGAGCAGTACTTC	CASSLDNRGLGEQYF
-	TRBV11-1	once	TRBJ2-7	TGTGCCAGCAGCTTAGATGGTATTCCAGGGGCCTACGAGCAGTACTTC	CASSLDGIPGAYEQYF
TRBD1	TRBV23-1	-	TRBJ1-3	TGCGCCAGCAGGAGAGCGGACAGGGCTCATGCCCGCTCTGGAAACACCATATATTTT	CASRRADRAHARSGNTIYF
-	TRBV7-9	-	TRBJ2-2	TGTGCCAGCCTCGTTGGGCAGAGAAGGAACACCGGGGAGCTGTTTTTT	CASLVGQRRNTGELFF
-	TRBV28	-	TRBJ1-2	TGTGCCAGCAGTTTCGGCGGCTCAGGGCTCGGCTACACCTTC	CASSFGGSGLGYTF
TRBD1	TRBV7-2	-	TRBJ1-1	TGTGCCAGCAGCTTAGGACAGGGAAAGGCTGAAGCTTTCTTT	CASSLGQGKAEAFF
-	TRBV23-1	-	TRBJ1-5	TGCGCCAGCAGTCACTCACCTGCCCATCCGACAGTCAATCAGCCCCAGCATTTT	CASSHSPAHPTVNQPQHF
TRBD2	TRBV19	-	TRBJ2-1	TGTGCCAGTAGTATTCCAGCGGGGGGACGGACGAGAGGAAATGAGCAGTTCTTC	CASSIPAGGRTRGNEQFF
TRBD1	TRBV6-8	few	TRBJ2-6	TGTGCCAGCAGTTACAACAGGGGGCTGAGCTCTGGGGCCAACGTCCTGACTTTC	CASSYNRGLSSGANVLTF
TRBD1	TRBV5-4	-	TRBJ2-5	TGTGCCAGCAGCTTGGCCTCGACAGGGGTTAGAGAGACCCAGTACTTC	CASSLASTGVRETQYF
TRBD2	TRBV13	once	TRBJ2-7	TGTGCCAGCAGCTTAGGGTTGGGACTAGCGGGAGACATCTACGAGCAGTACTTC	CASSLGLGLAGDIYEQYF
-	TRBV7-9	once	TRBJ1-1	TGTGCCAGCAGCTTAGTGTCCAGGAACACTGAAGCTTTCTTT	CASSLVSRNTEAFF
-	TRBV29-1	-	TRBJ1-1	TGCAGCGTTGAAACAATGAACACTGAAGCTTTCTTT	CSVETMNTEAFF
-	TRBV18	-	TRBJ2-7	TGTGCCAGCTCTCCTCGCCGGGACACACACTACGAGCAGTACTTC	CASSPRRDTHYEQYF
TRBD1	TRBV7-9	-	TRBJ1-1	TGTTCCAGCAGCCCGGACAGGGCCTACGTCACTGAAGCTTTCTTT	CSSSPDRAYVTEAFF
TRBD2	TRBV5-3	-	TRBJ2-5	TGTGCCAGAAGCTTCCCCTCCGGGACTAGCGGGAGTGAGACCCAGTACTTC	CARSFPSGTSGSETQYF
TRBD2	TRBV4-2	once	TRBJ2-7	TGTGCCAGCAGCCAAGGACGGGGACTAGCGGGATTCGTGTACTTC	CASSQGRGLAGFVYF
TRBD2	TRBV7-3	-	TRBJ2-2	TGTGCCAGCAGCCGACTAGCGGGAGATGGCGGGGAGCTGTTTTTT	CASSRLAGDGGELFF
-	TRBV4-3	once	TRBJ1-1	TGCGCCAGCAGCCCAGGTCAGGGAAACACTGAAGCTTTCTTT	CASSPGQGNTEAFF
TRBD1	TRBV2	once	TRBJ2-7	TGTGCCAGCAGTGGCAGTCTGGGACAGGGCTCCTACGAGCAGTACTTC	CASSGSLGQGSYEQYF
TRBD2	TRBV9	-	TRBJ2-7	TGTGCCAGCAGCGTAGGGACTAGCGGTCCCTTTAGCTCCTACGAGCAGTACTTC	CASSVGTSGPFSSYEQYF
TRBD2	TRBV28	-	TRBJ2-7	TGTGCCACCATAAGTGGGACTACCTACGAGCAGTACTTC	CATISGTTYEQYF
-	TRBV4-1	-	TRBJ2-3	TGCGCCAGCAGCCAAGTTCGAGCATATACGCAGTATTTT	CASSQVRAYTQYF
-	TRBV28	-	TRBJ2-4	TGTGCCAGCAGTTACTCGGAGCTAGCCAAAAACATTCAGTACTTC	CASSYSELAKNIQYF
TRBD2	TRBV7-3	-	TRBJ2-5	TGTGCCAGCAGCCTAGCGGGGGTTCAAGAGACCCAGTACTTC	CASSLAGVQETQYF